The present entry profiles one T cell receptor beta chain with its context. As yet, its antigen is unknown. CDR1 is SGDLS and CDR2 is YYNGEE in the germline V gene. The CDR3 runs to 15 residues. V lost 1 base and J lost 4, with 14 bases in between. This specimen belongs to a study of T cell responses to AZD1222 COVID-19 vaccine. Study-level findings and limits: Reportedly, close to half of spike-specific TCRs are directed against unmutated variant regions.

TCRdb's table, derived via immunoSEQ multiplex PCR, lists solely in-frame clones and lacks some. The repertoire has about 110,000 clones, 85% to 95% of them found once; the top ten carry roughly 6%. The sample here was peripheral blood, taken 28 days after the second AZD1222 dose. The chain combines TRBV9 with TRBJ2-5; D tentatively reads TRBD1 or TRBD2 (5 bases each). The TCR comes from an adult who received the AZD1222 COVID-19 vaccine. Written as DNA, the CDR3 is TGTGCCAGCAGCGTAACGTCGGGGCTCGGAGAGACCCAGTACTTC. This encodes CASSVTSGLGETQYF.